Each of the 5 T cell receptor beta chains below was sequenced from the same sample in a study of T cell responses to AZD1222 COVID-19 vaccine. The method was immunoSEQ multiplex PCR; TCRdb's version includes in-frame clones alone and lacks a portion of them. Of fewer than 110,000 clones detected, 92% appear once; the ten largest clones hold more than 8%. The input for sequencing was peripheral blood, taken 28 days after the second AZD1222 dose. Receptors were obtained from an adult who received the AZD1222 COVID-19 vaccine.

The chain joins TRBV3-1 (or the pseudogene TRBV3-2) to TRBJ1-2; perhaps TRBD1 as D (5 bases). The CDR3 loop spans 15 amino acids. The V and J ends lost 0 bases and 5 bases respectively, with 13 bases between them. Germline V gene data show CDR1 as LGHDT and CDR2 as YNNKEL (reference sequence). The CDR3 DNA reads TGTGCCAGCAGCCAAGATACAGGAATTCAATATGGCTACACCTTC. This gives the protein CASSQDTGIQYGYTF.

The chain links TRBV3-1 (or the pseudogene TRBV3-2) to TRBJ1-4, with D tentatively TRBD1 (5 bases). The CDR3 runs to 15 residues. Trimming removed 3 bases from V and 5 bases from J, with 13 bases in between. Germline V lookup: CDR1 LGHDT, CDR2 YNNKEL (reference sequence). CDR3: CASSHGGGFNEKLFF. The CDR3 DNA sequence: TGTGCCAGCAGCCACGGTGGGGGTTTCAATGAAAAACTGTTTTTT.

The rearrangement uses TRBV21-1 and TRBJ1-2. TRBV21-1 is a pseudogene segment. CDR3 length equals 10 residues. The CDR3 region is CASSLYGYTF. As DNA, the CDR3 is TGTGCCAGCAGCCTCTATGGCTACACCTTC.

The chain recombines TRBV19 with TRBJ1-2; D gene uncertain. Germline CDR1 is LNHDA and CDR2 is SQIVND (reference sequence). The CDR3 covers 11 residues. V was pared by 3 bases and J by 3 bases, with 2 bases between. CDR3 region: CASSMDYGYTF. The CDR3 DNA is TGTGCCAGTAGTATGGACTATGGCTACACCTTC.

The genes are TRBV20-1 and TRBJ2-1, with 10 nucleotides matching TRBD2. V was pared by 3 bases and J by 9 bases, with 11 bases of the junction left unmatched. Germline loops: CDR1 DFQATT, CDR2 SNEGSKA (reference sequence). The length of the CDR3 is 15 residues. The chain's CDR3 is CSASGAGGKGSEQFF. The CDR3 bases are TGCAGTGCTAGTGGAGCGGGGGGGAAGGGTAGTGAGCAGTTCTTC.